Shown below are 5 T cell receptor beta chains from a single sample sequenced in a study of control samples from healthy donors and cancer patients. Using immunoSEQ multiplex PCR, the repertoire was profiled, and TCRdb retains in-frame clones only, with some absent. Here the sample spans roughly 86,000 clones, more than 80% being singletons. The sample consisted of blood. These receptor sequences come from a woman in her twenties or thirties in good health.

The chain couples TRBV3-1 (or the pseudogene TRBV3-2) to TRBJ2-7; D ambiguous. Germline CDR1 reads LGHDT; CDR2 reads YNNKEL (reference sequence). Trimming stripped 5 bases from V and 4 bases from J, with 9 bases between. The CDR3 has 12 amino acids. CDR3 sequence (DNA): TGTGCCAGCAGCTTAGCTGGGTACGAGCAGTACTTC. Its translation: CASSLAGYEQYF.

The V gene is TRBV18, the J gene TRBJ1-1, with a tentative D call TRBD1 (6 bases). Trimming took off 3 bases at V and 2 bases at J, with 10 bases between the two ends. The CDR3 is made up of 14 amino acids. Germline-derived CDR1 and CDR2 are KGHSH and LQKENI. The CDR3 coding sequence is TGTGCCAGCTCACCGTCAGGGGCCAACACTGAAGCTTTCTTT. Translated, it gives CASSPSGANTEAFF.

CDR3 in amino acids: CATSEAGVSGANVLTF. CDR3 DNA: TGTGCCACCAGTGAGGCAGGGGTCTCTGGGGCCAACGTCCTGACTTTC. The rearrangement uses TRBV24-1 and TRBJ2-6; weak D call: TRBD1 (6 bases). The germline V gene has CDR1 KGHDR and CDR2 SFDVKD. This CDR3 region has 16 residues. Trimming shortened V by 4 bases and J by 0 bases, and 9 bases separated the two germline ends.

CDR3 loop: CASSLLGPSNQPQHF. The CDR3 DNA reads as TGTGCCAGCAGTTTATTGGGGCCTAGCAATCAGCCCCAGCATTTT. The chain employs TRBV28 and TRBJ1-5, with a tentative D call TRBD1 (5 bases). CDR3 length equals 15 residues. Trimming stripped 1 base from V and 0 bases from J, with 7 bases between. Germline lookup yields CDR1 MDHEN and CDR2 SYDVKM.

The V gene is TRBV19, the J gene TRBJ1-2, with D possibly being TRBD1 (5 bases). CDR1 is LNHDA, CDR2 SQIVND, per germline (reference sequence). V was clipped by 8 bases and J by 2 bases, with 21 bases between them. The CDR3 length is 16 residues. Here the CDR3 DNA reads TGTGCCAGTTTTACCCATTCGGGACGGTCAAACTATGGCTACACCTTC. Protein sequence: CASFTHSGRSNYGYTF.